This T cell receptor (beta chain) was identified during a study of blood T cells in healthy people across ages. This CDR3 is built from 13 residues. CDR1 and CDR2 from the germline V gene are SSHAT and FNYEAQ (reference sequence). Broader study findings: Estimated diversity across one million T cells was deemed an underestimate.

The use of a sample-barcoded 5' primer and a J-beta primer mix characterized a second PCR of roughly 6 to 11 cycles. Each cDNA molecule was tagged by a template-switch adaptor that had 12 random nucleotides. TCRdb reprocessed the 5' RACE reads via MiXCR and lists one record per CDR3 protein. The sample lists about 1.1 million distinct CDR3 sequences, 35% to 40% occurring once. Worth noting for this clonotype: What it binds is unknown. The junction departs from the called germline gene at one end, perhaps through a read error.

Sequencing used blood. The sequence derives from a man aged 18-30 years in good health. This rearrangement joins TRBV7-7 to TRBJ2-2; a weak D match, TRBD1 (5 bases). Here the CDR3 reads CASSRRQTGELFF. In nucleotides, the CDR3 is TGTGCTAGCAGCCGGCGACAGACCGGGGAGCTGTTTTTT.